This T cell receptor (beta chain) was documented in a study of early T cells in non-severe SARS-CoV-2 infection. The wider study: Sequencing input comprised bulk RNA from unsorted whole blood; chain pairing was not available. Study results and limitations: Lookups in VDJdb leaned toward anti-spike CD8 responses and missed private and CD4 specificities.

Individual cDNA molecules carried attached unique molecular identifiers. TCRdb recomputed calls from the 5' RACE reads with MiXCR, one row per CDR3 protein. Counted here are about 64,000 distinct CDR3 sequences, 18% occurring once; the ten biggest clones make up about 8.2%. Trimming removed 3 bases from V and 4 bases from J, with 15 bases in between. There are 15 residues in the CDR3. Germline loops: CDR1 WNHNN, CDR2 SYGVQD (reference sequence). This clonotype showed up many times. The target antigen is unknown. The J gene is TRBJ1-1, the V gene TRBV10-1, with D possibly TRBD1 on 5 matching bases. This receptor was taken from an adult who was a healthcare worker with PCR-confirmed SARS-CoV-2 infection or an uninfected control (not recorded which). The sequenced sample was whole blood, obtained at baseline. CDR3 DNA: TGCGCCAGCAGTGACTCCATGACGGGACCCACTGAAGCTTTCTTT. Its translation: CASSDSMTGPTEAFF.